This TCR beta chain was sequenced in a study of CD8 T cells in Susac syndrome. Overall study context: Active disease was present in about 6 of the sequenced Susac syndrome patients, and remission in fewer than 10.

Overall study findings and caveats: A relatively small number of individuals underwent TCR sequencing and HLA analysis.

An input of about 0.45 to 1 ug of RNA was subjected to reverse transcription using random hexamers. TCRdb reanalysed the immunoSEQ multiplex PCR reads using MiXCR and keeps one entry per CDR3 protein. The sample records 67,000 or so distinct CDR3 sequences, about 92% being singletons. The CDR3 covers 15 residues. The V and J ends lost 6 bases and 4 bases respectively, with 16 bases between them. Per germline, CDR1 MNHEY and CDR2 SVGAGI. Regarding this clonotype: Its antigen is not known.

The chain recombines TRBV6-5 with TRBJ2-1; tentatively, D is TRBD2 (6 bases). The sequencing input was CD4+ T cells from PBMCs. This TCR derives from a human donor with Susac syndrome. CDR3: CASSGGRGPYNEQFF. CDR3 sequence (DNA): TGTGCCAGCAGCGGGGGACGGGGCCCATACAATGAGCAGTTCTTC.